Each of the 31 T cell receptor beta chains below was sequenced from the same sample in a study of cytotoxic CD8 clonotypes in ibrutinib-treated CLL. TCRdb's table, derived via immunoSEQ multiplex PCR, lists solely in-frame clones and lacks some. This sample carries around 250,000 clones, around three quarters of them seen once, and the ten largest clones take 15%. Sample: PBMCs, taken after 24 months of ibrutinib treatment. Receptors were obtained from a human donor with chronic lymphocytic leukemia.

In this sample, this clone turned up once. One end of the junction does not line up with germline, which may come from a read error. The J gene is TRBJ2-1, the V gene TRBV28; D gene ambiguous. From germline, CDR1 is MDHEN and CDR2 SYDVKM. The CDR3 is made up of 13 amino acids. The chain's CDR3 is CASSLGFYDEQFF. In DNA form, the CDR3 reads TGTGCCAGCAGTTTAGGTTTCTACGATGAGCAGTTCTTC.

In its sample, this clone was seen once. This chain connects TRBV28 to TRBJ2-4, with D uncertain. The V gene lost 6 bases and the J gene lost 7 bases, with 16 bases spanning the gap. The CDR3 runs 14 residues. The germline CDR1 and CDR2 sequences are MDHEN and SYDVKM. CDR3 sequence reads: CASSDRVLGNIQYF. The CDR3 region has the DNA TGTGCCAGCAGCGACCGGGTCCTTGGGAACATTCAGTACTTC.

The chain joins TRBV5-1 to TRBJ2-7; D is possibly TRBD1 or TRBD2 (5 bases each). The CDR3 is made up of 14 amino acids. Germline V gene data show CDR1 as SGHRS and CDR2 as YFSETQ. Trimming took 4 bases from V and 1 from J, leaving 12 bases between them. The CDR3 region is CASSEQGESYEQYF. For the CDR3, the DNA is TGCGCCAGCAGCGAGCAGGGAGAGTCCTACGAGCAGTACTTC.

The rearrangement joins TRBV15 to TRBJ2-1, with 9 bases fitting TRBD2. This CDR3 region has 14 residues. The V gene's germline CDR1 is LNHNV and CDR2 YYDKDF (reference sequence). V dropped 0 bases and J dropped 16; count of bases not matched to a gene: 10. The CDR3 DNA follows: TGTGCCACCAGCAGAGATAGGGACGGGACTAGCTTTTTCTTC. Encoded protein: CATSRDRDGTSFFF.

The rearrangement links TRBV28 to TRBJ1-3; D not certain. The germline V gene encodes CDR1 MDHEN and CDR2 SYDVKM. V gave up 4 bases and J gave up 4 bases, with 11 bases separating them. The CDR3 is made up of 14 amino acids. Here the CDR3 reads CASSYGGVGNTIYF. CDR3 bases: TGTGCCAGCAGTTACGGTGGAGTCGGAAACACCATATATTTT. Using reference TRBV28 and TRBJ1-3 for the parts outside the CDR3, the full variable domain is DVKVTQSSRYLVKRTGEKVFLECVQDMDHENMFWYRQDPGLGLRLIYFSYDVKMKEKGDIPEGYSVSREKKERFSLILESASTNQTSMYLCASSYGGVGNTIYFGEGSWLTVV.

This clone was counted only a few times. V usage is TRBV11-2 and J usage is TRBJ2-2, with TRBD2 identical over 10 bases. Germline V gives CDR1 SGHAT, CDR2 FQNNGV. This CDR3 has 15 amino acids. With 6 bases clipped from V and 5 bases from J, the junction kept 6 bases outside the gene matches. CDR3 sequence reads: CASRGLAGETGELFF. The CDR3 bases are TGTGCCAGCAGGGGGCTAGCGGGAGAAACCGGGGAGCTGTTTTTT.

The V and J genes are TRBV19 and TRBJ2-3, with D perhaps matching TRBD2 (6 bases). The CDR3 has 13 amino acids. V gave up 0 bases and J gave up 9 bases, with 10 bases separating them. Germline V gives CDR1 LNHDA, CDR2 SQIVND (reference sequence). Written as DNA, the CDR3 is TGTGCCAGTAGTATAGAACCTGGAGGGACGCAGTATTTT. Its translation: CASSIEPGGTQYF.

The chain's CDR3 is CASSPKVSYEQYF. Here the CDR3 DNA reads TGTGCCAGCTCACCTAAGGTTTCCTACGAGCAGTACTTC. J is TRBJ2-7 and V is TRBV18; D unresolved. Trimming took off 3 bases at V and 1 base at J, with 7 bases between the two ends. Germline V gene lookup returns CDR1 KGHSH and CDR2 LQKENI. This CDR3 is built from 13 residues.

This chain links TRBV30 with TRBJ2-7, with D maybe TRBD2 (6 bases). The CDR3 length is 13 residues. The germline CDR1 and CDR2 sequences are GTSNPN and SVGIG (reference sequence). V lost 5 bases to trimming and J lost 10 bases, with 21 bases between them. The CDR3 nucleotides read TGTGCCTGGCGCCTAAAGGTTAGCGGTCCACAGTACTTC. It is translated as CAWRLKVSGPQYF.

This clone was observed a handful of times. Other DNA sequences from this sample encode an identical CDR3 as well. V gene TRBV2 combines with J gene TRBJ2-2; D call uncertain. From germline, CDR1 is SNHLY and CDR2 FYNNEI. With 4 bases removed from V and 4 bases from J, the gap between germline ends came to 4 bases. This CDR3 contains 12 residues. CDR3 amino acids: CASSVGTGELFF. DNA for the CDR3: TGTGCCAGCAGTGTGGGCACCGGGGAGCTGTTTTTT.

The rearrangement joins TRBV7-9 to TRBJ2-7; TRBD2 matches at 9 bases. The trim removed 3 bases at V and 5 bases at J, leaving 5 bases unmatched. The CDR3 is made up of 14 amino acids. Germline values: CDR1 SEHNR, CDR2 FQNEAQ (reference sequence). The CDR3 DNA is TGTGCCAGCAGCTTTAGCGGGAGTGACAACGAGCAGTACTTC. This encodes CASSFSGSDNEQYF.

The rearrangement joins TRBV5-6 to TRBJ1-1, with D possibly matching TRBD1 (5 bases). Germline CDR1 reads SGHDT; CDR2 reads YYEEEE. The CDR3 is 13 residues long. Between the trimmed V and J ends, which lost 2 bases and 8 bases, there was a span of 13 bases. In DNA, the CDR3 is TGTGCCAGCAGCTTAGGAATGACAGCCGAAGCTTTCTTT. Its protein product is CASSLGMTAEAFF. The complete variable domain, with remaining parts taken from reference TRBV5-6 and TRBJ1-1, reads DAGVTQSPTHLIKTRGQQVTLRCSPKSGHDTVSWYQQALGQGPQFIFQYYEEEERQRGNFPDRFSGHQFPNYSSELNVNALLLGDSALYLCASSLGMTAEAFFGQGTRLTVV.

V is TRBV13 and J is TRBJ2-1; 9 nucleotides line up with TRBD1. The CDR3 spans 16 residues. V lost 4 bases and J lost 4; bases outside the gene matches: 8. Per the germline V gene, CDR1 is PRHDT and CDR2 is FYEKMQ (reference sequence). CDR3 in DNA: TGTGCCAGCAGCTCCCCCCGGGACAGGGTTTACAATGAGCAGTTCTTC. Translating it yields CASSSPRDRVYNEQFF.

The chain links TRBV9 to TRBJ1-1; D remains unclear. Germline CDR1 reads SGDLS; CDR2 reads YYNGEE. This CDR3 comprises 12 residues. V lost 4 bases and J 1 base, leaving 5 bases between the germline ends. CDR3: CASSPRNTEAFF. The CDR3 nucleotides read TGTGCCAGCAGCCCTAGGAACACTGAAGCTTTCTTT.

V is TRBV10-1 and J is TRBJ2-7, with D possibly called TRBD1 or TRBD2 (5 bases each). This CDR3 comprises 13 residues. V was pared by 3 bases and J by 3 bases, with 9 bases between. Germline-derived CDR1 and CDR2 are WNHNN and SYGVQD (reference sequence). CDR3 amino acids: CASSEPGRYEQYF. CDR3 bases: TGCGCCAGCAGTGAACCGGGACGCTACGAGCAGTACTTC.

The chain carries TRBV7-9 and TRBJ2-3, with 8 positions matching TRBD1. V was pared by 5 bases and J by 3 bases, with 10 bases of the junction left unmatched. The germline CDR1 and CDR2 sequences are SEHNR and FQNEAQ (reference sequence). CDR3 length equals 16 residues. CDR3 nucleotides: TGTGCCAGCAGCGTAACGGACAGGGAACGGACAGATACGCAGTATTTT. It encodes CASSVTDRERTDTQYF.

The CDR3 loop reads CASSSENTGELFF. The CDR3 DNA is TGTGCCAGCAGCTCAGAGAACACCGGGGAGCTGTTTTTT. The rearrangement uses TRBV16 and TRBJ2-2; no clear D gene. The CDR3 extends over 13 amino acids. Germline V gene data show CDR1 as KGHSY and CDR2 as FQNENV. Trimming took 5 bases from V and 1 from J, leaving 5 bases between them.

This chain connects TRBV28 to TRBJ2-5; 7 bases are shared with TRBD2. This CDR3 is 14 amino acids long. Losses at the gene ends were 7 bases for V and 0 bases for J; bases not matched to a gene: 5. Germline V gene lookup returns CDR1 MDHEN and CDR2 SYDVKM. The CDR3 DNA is TGTGCCAGCACCATCGGGAGGTACCAAGAGACCCAGTACTTC. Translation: CASTIGRYQETQYF. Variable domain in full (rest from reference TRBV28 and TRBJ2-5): DVKVTQSSRYLVKRTGEKVFLECVQDMDHENMFWYRQDPGLGLRLIYFSYDVKMKEKGDIPEGYSVSREKKERFSLILESASTNQTSMYLCASTIGRYQETQYFGPGTRLLVL.

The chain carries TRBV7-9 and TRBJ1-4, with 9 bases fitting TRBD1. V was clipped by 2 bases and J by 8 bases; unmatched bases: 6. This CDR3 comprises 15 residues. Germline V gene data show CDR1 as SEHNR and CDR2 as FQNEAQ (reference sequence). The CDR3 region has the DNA TGTGCCAGCAGCTTATGGACAGGGGACGGGGAAAAACTGTTTTTT. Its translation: CASSLWTGDGEKLFF.

This chain's CDR3 is CASTRSLTDTQYF. Here the CDR3 DNA reads TGTGCCAGTACTAGGAGCCTAACAGATACGCAGTATTTT. This chain connects TRBV19 to TRBJ2-3; D is unclear. The CDR3 is 13 amino acids. Deletions cut 7 bases from V and 3 bases from J, with 11 bases between. The germline V gene has CDR1 LNHDA and CDR2 SQIVND (reference sequence).

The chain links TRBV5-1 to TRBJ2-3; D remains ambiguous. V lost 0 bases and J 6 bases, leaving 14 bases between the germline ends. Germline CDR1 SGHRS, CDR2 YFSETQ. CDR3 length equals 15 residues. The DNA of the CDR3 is TGCGCCAGCAGCTTGGGATCCAGGCAATGGGATACGCAGTATTTT. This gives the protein CASSLGSRQWDTQYF.

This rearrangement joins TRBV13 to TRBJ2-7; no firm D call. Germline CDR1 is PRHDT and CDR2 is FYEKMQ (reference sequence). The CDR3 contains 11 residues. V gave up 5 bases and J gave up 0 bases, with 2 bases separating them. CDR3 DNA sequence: TGTGCCAGCAGCATCTCCTACGAGCAGTACTTC. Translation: CASSISYEQYF.

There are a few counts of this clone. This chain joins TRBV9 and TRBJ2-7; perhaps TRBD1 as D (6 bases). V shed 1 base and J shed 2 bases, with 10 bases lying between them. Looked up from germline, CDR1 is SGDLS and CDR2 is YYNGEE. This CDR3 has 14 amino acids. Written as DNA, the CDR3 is TGTGCCAGCAGCGTATCAGGGGCGACCTACGAGCAGTACTTC. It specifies CASSVSGATYEQYF.

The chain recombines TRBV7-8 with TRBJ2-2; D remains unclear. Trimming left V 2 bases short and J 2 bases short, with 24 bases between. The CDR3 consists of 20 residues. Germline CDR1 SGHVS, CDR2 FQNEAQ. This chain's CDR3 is CASSLSTDVLMMGNTGELFF. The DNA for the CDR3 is TGTGCCAGCAGCTTATCGACGGATGTTCTAATGATGGGAAACACCGGGGAGCTGTTTTTT.

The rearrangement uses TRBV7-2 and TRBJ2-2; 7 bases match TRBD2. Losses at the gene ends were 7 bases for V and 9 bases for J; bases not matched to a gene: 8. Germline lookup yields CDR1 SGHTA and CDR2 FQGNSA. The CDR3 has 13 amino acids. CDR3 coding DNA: TGTGCCAGCACCCCGGGGGGAGCACGGGAGCTGTTTTTT. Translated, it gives CASTPGGARELFF.

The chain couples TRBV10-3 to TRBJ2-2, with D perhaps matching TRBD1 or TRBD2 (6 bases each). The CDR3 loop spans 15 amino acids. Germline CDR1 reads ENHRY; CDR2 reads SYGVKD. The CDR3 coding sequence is TGTGCTTCCGGGGGCACGCACACGAACACCGGGGAGCTGTTTTTT. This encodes CASGGTHTNTGELFF.

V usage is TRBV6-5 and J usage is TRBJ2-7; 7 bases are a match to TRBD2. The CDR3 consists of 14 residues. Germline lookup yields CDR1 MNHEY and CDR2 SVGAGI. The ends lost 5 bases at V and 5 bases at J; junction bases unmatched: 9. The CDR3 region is CASSVPGGGDEQYF. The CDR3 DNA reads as TGTGCCAGCAGTGTTCCGGGAGGTGGTGACGAGCAGTACTTC.

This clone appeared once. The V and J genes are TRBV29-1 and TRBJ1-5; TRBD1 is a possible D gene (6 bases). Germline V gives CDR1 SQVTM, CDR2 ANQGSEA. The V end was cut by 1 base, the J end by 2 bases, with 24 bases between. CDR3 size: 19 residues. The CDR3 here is CSVEGRPDSSLRRNQPQHF. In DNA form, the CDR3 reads TGCAGCGTTGAAGGGCGCCCGGACAGCTCCTTGCGACGCAATCAGCCCCAGCATTTT.

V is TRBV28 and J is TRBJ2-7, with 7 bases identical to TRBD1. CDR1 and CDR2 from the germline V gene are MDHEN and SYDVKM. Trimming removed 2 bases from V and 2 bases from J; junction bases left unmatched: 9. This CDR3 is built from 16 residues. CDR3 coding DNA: TGTGCCAGCAGTTTAGAACCAGGGGGTCGTACCTACGAGCAGTACTTC. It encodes CASSLEPGGRTYEQYF.

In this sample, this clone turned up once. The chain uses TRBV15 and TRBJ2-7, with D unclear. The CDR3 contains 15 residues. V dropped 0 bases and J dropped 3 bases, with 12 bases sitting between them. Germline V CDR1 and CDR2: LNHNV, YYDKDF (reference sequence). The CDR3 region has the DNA TGTGCCACCAGCAGAGACACCAGCTTAAACTACGAGCAGTACTTC. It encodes CATSRDTSLNYEQYF. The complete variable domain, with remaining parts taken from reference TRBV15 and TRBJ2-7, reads DAMVIQNPRYQVTQFGKPVTLSCSQTLNHNVMYWYQQKSSQAPKLLFHYYDKDFNNEADTPDNFQSRRPNTSFCFLDIRSPGLGDTAMYLCATSRDTSLNYEQYFGPGTRLTVT.

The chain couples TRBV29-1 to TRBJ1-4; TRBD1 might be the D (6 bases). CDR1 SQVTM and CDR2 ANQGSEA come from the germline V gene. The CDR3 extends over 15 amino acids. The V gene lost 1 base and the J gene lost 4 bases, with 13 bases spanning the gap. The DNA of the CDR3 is TGCAGCGTTGAAGGGGAACAGGGAGATAATGAAAAACTGTTTTTT. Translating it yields CSVEGEQGDNEKLFF.